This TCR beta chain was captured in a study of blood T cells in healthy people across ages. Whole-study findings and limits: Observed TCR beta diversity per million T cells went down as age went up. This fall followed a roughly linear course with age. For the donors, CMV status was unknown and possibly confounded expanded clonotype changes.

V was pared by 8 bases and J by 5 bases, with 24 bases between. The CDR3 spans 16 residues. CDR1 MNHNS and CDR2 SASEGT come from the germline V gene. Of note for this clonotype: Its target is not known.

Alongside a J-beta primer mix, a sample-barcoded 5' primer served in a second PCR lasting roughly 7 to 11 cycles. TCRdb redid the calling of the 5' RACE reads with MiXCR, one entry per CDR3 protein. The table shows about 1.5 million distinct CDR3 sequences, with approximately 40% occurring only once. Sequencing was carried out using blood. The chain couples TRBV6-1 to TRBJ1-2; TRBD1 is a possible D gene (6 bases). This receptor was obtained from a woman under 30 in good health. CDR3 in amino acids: CASQRPLAGALYGYTF. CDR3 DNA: TGTGCCAGCCAAAGACCCCTGGCAGGGGCTCTTTATGGCTACACCTTC.